A selection of T cell receptor beta chains follows, all from one sample in a study of T-cell reconstitution after alpha-beta-depleted transplantation in children. TCRdb re-analysed the PCR reads in MiXCR, keeping a single row per CDR3 protein. Among around 500,000 distinct CDR3 sequences listed, 20% to 25% were seen once. Sequences were derived from PBMCs, mostly from graft donor cells, sampled 360 days after TCRalphabeta/CD19-depleted stem cell transplant. Receptors were obtained from a boy less than two years old who had a stem cell transplant for acute myeloid leukemia, so the T cells may come from the graft donor. Both conserved end residues are part of each CDR3. Each record gives: J gene, V gene, clone size, D gene, CDR3 length, CDR3 protein, CDR3 DNA. D genes are given only for firm matches. Clone size appears in some rows only: once, few, many, or a class for an expanded clone.

>TRBJ2-1|TRBV20-1|-|TRBD2|15
CSAAGGTSSYNEQFF
TGCAGTGCTGCGGGGGGCACGAGCTCCTACAATGAGCAGTTCTTC
>TRBJ2-2|TRBV7-6|-|-|14
CASSWTEGSGELFF
TGTGCCAGCAGCTGGACCGAGGGGTCCGGGGAGCTGTTTTTT
>TRBJ2-2|TRBV12-3/TRBV12-4|many|-|15
CASSLLGIHTGELFF
TGTGCCAGCAGTTTATTGGGGATCCACACCGGGGAGCTGTTTTTT
>TRBJ2-1|TRBV5-1|many|-|17
CASSLAAGTQIYNEQFF
TGCGCCAGCAGCTTGGCGGCAGGTACCCAGATATACAATGAGCAGTTCTTC
>TRBJ2-3|TRBV4-3|-|TRBD2|17
CASSPGTSGSVTDTQYF
TGCGCCAGCAGCCCCGGGACTAGTGGGTCGGTCACAGATACGCAGTATTTT
>TRBJ1-5|TRBV20-1|few|-|14
CSARLRARNQPQHF
TGCAGTGCCAGGCTGCGGGCGAGGAATCAGCCCCAGCATTTT
>TRBJ2-1|TRBV5-4|many|-|12
CASSFGFYEQFF
TGTGCCAGCAGCTTTGGATTTTATGAGCAGTTCTTC
>TRBJ1-2|TRBV20-1|-|-|11
CSARGPGGYTF
TGCAGTGCTAGGGGGCCGGGGGGCTACACCTTC
>TRBJ2-1|TRBV20-1|few|TRBD2|16
CSAREAGREAYNEQFF
TGCAGTGCTAGAGAGGCGGGTCGGGAGGCCTACAATGAGCAGTTCTTC
>TRBJ2-2|TRBV5-6|many|-|15
CASSFGHWRTGELFF
TGTGCCAGCAGCTTCGGCCATTGGAGAACCGGGGAGCTGTTTTTT
>TRBJ2-5|TRBV27|few|-|13
CASSPAIEETQYF
TGTGCCAGCAGCCCGGCAATCGAAGAGACCCAGTACTTC
>TRBJ2-1|TRBV7-2|many|TRBD2|16
CASSSVRRGGHNEQFF
TGTGCCAGCAGCTCCGTCCGGCGGGGGGGTCACAATGAGCAGTTCTTC
>TRBJ2-3|TRBV12-3/TRBV12-4|many|-|11
CASTGAHTQYF
TGTGCCAGCACTGGGGCGCATACGCAGTATTTT
>TRBJ2-7|TRBV20-1|few|TRBD1|14
CSARDRDRGLEQYF
TGCAGTGCTAGAGATCGGGACAGGGGTTTGGAGCAGTACTTC
>TRBJ2-2|TRBV6-2/TRBV6-3|once|-|18
CASSLPPPPRWNTGELFF
TGTGCCAGCAGTCTGCCACCTCCCCCTCGGTGGAACACCGGGGAGCTGTTTTTT
>TRBJ2-7|TRBV20-1|few|TRBD1|13
CSATGQGPYEQYF
TGCAGTGCAACCGGACAGGGGCCCTACGAGCAGTACTTC
>TRBJ2-3|TRBV27|many|-|15
CASSLSGQGGDTQYF
TGTGCCAGCAGTTTATCGGGCCAGGGCGGAGATACGCAGTATTTT
>TRBJ1-1|TRBV29-1|few|-|14
CSVDKRFMNTEAFF
TGCAGCGTTGATAAAAGGTTCATGAACACTGAAGCTTTCTTT
>TRBJ2-3|TRBV20-1|-|-|18
CSARQTQLLDPISDTQYF
TGCAGTGCTAGACAGACTCAACTTCTGGACCCCATCTCCGATACGCAGTATTTT
>TRBJ1-5|TRBV29-1|many|-|13
CSVVSGAGQPQHF
TGCAGCGTTGTATCGGGGGCCGGTCAGCCCCAGCATTTT
>TRBJ1-3|TRBV3-1|many|TRBD1|19
CASSPRTGDRRSSGNTIYF
TGTGCCAGCAGCCCACGGACAGGGGACAGGAGGAGCTCTGGAAACACCATATATTTT
>TRBJ1-1|TRBV29-1|few|-|14
CSVEDRAGNTEAFF
TGCAGCGTTGAAGATCGGGCAGGGAACACTGAAGCTTTCTTT
>TRBJ2-7|TRBV9|-|TRBD1|15
CASSVGGTGEYEQYF
TGTGCCAGCAGCGTAGGGGGGACAGGGGAATACGAGCAGTACTTC
>TRBJ2-3|TRBV12-3/TRBV12-4|-|TRBD2|18
CASRPTSGGPSYTDTQYF
TGTGCCAGCAGACCGACTAGCGGGGGGCCGAGCTACACAGATACGCAGTATTTT
>TRBJ2-5|TRBV2|many|-|14
CASADTGTSETQYF
TGTGCCAGCGCAGATACCGGGACCTCAGAGACCCAGTACTTC
>TRBJ1-1|TRBV6-5|many|TRBD1|15
CASSYSNRGITEAFF
TGTGCCAGCAGTTACTCGAACAGGGGGATAACTGAAGCTTTCTTT
>TRBJ2-5|TRBV7-2|-|-|14
CASSLEGTGKTQYF
TGTGCCAGCAGCTTAGAAGGGACGGGGAAGACCCAGTACTTC
>TRBJ2-2|TRBV4-1|-|-|16
CPSSPVGGLNTGELFF
TGCCCCAGCAGCCCAGTGGGGGGCCTAAACACCGGGGAGCTGTTTTTT
>TRBJ1-1|TRBV18|-|-|13
CASSPRSNAEAFF
TGTGCCAGCTCACCACGGAGTAACGCTGAAGCTTTCTTT